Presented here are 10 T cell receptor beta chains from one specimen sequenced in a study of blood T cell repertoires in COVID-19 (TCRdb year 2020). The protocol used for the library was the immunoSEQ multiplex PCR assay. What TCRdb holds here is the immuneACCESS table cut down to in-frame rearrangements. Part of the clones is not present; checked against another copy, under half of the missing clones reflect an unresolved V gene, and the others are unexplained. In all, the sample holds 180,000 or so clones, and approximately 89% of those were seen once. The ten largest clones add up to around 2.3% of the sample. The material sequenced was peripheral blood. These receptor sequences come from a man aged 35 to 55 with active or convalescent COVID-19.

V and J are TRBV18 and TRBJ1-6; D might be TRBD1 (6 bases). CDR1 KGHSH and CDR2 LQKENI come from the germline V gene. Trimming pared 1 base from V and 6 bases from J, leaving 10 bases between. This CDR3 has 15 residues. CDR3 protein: CASSPQQGSNSPLHF. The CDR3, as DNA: TGTGCCAGCTCACCACAACAGGGCTCTAATTCACCCCTCCACTTT.

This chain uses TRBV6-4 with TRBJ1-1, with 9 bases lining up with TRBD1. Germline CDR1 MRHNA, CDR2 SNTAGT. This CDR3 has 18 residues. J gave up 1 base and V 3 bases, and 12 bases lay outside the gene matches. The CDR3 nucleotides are TGTGCCAGCAGTGAGACTGCATACCCGGGACAGGGGAACACTGAAGCTTTCTTT. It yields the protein CASSETAYPGQGNTEAFF.

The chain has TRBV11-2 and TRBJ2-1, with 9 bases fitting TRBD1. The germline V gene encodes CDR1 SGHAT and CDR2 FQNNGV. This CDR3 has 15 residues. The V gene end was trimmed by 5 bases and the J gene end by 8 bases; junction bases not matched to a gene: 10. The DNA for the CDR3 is TGTGCCAGCAGCACGCACAGGGGGCGAGGCTATGAGCAGTTCTTC. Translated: CASSTHRGRGYEQFF.

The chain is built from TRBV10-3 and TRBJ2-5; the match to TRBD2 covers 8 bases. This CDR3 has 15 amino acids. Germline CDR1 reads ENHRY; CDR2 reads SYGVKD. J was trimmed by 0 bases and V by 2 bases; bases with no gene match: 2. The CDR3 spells CAISEPAGDQETQYF. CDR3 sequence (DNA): TGTGCCATCAGTGAGCCAGCGGGGGACCAAGAGACCCAGTACTTC.

In DNA, the CDR3 is TGTGCCAGCAGGGGGGGACAGGGTCTCGGCTACACCTTC. Its translation: CASRGGQGLGYTF. The chain links TRBV28 to TRBJ1-2, with TRBD1 matching 9 bases. CDR3 size: 13 residues. Germline V CDR1 and CDR2: MDHEN, SYDVKM. V lost 6 bases to trimming and J lost 8 bases; unmatched junction nucleotides: 7.

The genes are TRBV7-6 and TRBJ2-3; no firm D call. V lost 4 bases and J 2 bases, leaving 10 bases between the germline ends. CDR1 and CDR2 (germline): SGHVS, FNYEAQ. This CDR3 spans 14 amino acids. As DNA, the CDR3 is TGTGCCAGCAGCTCCCATTACTACACAGATACGCAGTATTTT. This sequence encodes CASSSHYYTDTQYF.

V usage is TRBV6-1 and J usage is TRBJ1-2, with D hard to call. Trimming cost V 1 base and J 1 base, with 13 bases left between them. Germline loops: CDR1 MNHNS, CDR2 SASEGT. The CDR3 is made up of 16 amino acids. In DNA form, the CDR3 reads TGTGCCAGCAGTGAAGTGAATCCGGGAAGTAACTATGGCTACACCTTC. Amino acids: CASSEVNPGSNYGYTF.

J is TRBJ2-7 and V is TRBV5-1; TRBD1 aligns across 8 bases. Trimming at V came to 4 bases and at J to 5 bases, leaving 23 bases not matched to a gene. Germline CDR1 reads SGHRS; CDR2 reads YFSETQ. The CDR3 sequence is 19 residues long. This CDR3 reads CASSETTGTGILRSDEQYF. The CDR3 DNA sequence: TGCGCCAGCAGCGAGACGACCGGGACAGGCATCCTGCGTTCTGACGAGCAGTACTTC.

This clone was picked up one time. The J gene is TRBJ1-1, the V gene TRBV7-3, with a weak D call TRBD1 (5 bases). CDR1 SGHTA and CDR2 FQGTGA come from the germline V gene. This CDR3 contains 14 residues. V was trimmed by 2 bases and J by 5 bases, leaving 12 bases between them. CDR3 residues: CASSLSGYGTEAFF. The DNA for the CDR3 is TGTGCCAGCAGCTTATCAGGGTATGGTACTGAAGCTTTCTTT.

The DNA of the CDR3 is TGTGCCAGCAGTTCCCTCCCCAGGGGTATAGAGACCCAGTACTTC. Translation gives CASSSLPRGIETQYF. The genes are TRBV27 and TRBJ2-5; weak D call: TRBD1 (6 bases). Germline assignment: CDR1 MNHEY and CDR2 SMNVEV (reference sequence). V gave up 4 bases and J gave up 4 bases, with 16 bases separating them. The CDR3 runs to 15 residues.